This entry concerns a single TCR beta chain. Its recognized antigen is unknown. Qualities for individual bases were not recorded, and no much larger clone is one base off. Each collaborating institution followed its own protocols to collect whole blood in K2EDTA tubes. For TCRbeta analysis, collaborator samples were shipped as frozen whole blood, as isolated PBMCs, or as DNA extracted from either sample type. The CDR3 runs 13 residues from the cysteine to the phenylalanine. Just the 39-base CDR3 DNA is kept, in frame starting at base 1. As encoded in the germline V gene (reference sequence), CDR1 is LNHNV while CDR2 is YYDKDF. V loses 10 bases of germline sequence and J loses 0 bases, and the interval between the two ends is 10 bases. These data are taken from a study of blood T cell repertoires in COVID-19 (TCRdb year 2020). Concerning the study at large: Collaborator samples came from the United States, Italy and Spain and covered acute and convalescent phases of COVID-19. The prospective study material was composed of cDNA or gDNA derived from T cells, B-cell-depleted T cells, or PBMCs. Subjects who had been exposed to COVID-19, were actively infected with it, or had recovered from it provided the deeply sampled blood TCRbeta repertoires that made up the dataset. The repertoires were made available in a free public database intended to serve as a resource for research on the immune response to SARS-CoV-2. The samples were drawn from two sources: the first 160 participants of the ongoing ImmuneRACE study, and 950 to 1,500 subjects contributed by 6 global collaborators. Sample metadata almost always included a de-identified subject ID, COVID-19 status, age in years and sex. Where available, HLA class I and class II types were taken from metadata supplied by the sample provider and were not determined by assay-based typing.

The paper as a whole reports these results and caveats: Clinical and demographic metadata were provided uncurated, with the amount varying by source and participant.

TCRbeta CDR3 regions were amplified from genomic DNA using the immunoSEQ Assay, a bias-controlled multiplex PCR. The authors' pipeline ran thus. The number of nucleated cells in each sample was estimated by amplification of reference gene primers within the assay. To quantify the absolute abundance of each unique TCRbeta CDR3 rearrangement, sequence reads were collapsed and filtered. Productive Simpson clonality was computed per sample as the square root of Simpson's diversity index over productive rearrangements. In TCRdb, the immuneACCESS table is reduced to in-frame sequences with V and J assigned. These tables do not hold every clone; where another copy was compared, an unresolved V gene accounts for under half, and the others remain unexplained. The D gene and trimming were derived from the DNA, and the V and J assignments and clone size from that table. The sample includes 45,000 to 50,000 clones, with approximately 89% observed a single time. The ten largest clones capture around 8.3% of the sample.

The sequenced material came from peripheral blood. The clonotype originates from a man aged 50-59 years with acute or convalescent COVID-19. The rearrangement combines TRBV15 with TRBJ1-3; a tentative D call is TRBD1 (5 bases match). The sequenced DNA is TGTGCCAGCGGGGACCGCTCTGGAAACACCATATATTTT. This is translated as CASGDRSGNTIYF. With all but the CDR3 taken from the reference TRBV15 and TRBJ1-3 genes, the full variable domain is: DAMVIQNPRYQVTQFGKPVTLSCSQTLNHNVMYWYQQKSSQAPKLLFHYYDKDFNNEADTPDNFQSRRPNTSFCFLDIRSPGLGDTAMYLCASGDRSGNTIYFGEGSWLTVV.